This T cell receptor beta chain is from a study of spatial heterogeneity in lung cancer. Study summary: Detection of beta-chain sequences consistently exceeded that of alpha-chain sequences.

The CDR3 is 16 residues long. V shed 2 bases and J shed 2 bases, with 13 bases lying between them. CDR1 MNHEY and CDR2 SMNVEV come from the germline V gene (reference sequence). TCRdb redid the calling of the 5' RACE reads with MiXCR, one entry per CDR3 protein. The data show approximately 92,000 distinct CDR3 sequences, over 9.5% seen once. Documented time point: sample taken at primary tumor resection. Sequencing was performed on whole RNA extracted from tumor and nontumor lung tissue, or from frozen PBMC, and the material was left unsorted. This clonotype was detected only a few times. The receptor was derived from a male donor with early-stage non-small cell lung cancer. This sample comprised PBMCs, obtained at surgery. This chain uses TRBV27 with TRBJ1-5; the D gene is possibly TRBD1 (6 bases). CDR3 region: CASSLKAGVGNQPQHF. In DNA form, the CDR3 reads TGTGCCAGCAGTTTAAAAGCAGGGGTAGGCAATCAGCCCCAGCATTTT.